Below are 11 T cell receptor beta chains sequenced from a single sample in a study of response to subunit inactivated influenza vaccine. One entry per CDR3 protein results from TCRdb running MiXCR on the RT-PCR reads. The repertoire holds around 190,000 distinct CDR3 sequences, around 14% seen once, with roughly 24% in the top ten. The material sequenced was CD8+ T cells sorted from PBMCs, taken 5 days after vaccination. These receptor sequences come from a man in his fifties or sixties who received an inactivated influenza vaccine.

The rearrangement uses TRBV20-1 and TRBJ2-1; D perhaps matches TRBD1 (6 bases). This CDR3 has 16 amino acids. CDR1 is DFQATT, CDR2 SNEGSKA, per germline (reference sequence). Trimming removed 3 bases from V and 0 bases from J, with 15 bases in between. DNA of the CDR3: TGCAGTGCTAGTACCGGGACAAAACCCTCCTACAATGAGCAGTTCTTC. Amino acid sequence: CSASTGTKPSYNEQFF.

This clonotype appeared a few times. The chain recombines TRBV7-9 with TRBJ2-3; D perhaps matches TRBD2 (5 bases). The V and J ends lost 6 bases and 1 base respectively, with 11 bases between them. The germline V gene has CDR1 SEHNR and CDR2 FQNEAQ (reference sequence). This CDR3 is built from 14 residues. CDR3 sequence reads: CASSPPGGTDTQYF. The DNA for the CDR3 is TGTGCCAGCAGTCCCCCCGGGGGCACAGATACGCAGTATTTT.

This clonotype was counted many times. This chain uses TRBV7-3 with TRBJ2-4, with a possible D match to TRBD1 (6 bases). This CDR3 comprises 14 residues. V lost 0 bases and J lost 9, with 12 bases in between. Germline V gene data show CDR1 as SGHTA and CDR2 as FQGTGA. This chain's CDR3 is CASSLTGGSGIQYF. DNA for the CDR3: TGTGCCAGCAGCTTAACTGGGGGCTCCGGCATTCAGTACTTC. The whole variable domain, remainder taken from reference TRBV7-3 and TRBJ2-4, is GAGVSQTPSNKVTEKGKYVELRCDPISGHTALYWYRQSLGQGPEFLIYFQGTGAADDSGLPNDRFFAVRPEGSVSTLKIQRTERGDSAVYLCASSLTGGSGIQYFGAGTRLSVL.

This clonotype has only a few counts. The J gene is TRBJ2-7, the V gene TRBV5-1; unclear D gene. Germline V gene data show CDR1 as SGHRS and CDR2 as YFSETQ. The CDR3 is 14 amino acids. V was cut by 4 bases and J by 3 bases, with 14 bases left in between. CDR3 loop: CASSVTGSYYEQYF. DNA for the CDR3: TGCGCCAGCAGCGTAACCGGGTCCTACTACGAGCAGTACTTC.

This chain connects TRBV7-2 to TRBJ2-7, with a possible D match to TRBD2 (6 bases). CDR3 length equals 14 residues. The V end lost 3 bases, the J end lost 0 bases, and 9 bases lay between the germline ends. Germline V lookup: CDR1 SGHTA, CDR2 FQGNSA. In nucleotides, the CDR3 is TGTGCCAGCAGCTTCGGCGGGAACTCCTACGAGCAGTACTTC. Amino acids: CASSFGGNSYEQYF.

The V call is TRBV9, the J call TRBJ2-7; 7 bases agree with TRBD1. Trimming at V came to 3 bases and at J to 2 bases, leaving 8 bases not matched to a gene. The CDR3 has 15 amino acids. Per the germline V gene, CDR1 is SGDLS and CDR2 is YYNGEE. CDR3 loop: CASSGRGQAPYEQYF. The CDR3 nucleotides are TGTGCCAGCAGCGGACGAGGACAGGCCCCCTACGAGCAGTACTTC.

This clonotype was detected only a few times. This chain links TRBV9 with TRBJ2-5, with D hard to call. The length of the CDR3 is 14 residues. V lost 0 bases and J 5 bases, leaving 11 bases between the germline ends. CDR1 and CDR2 from the germline V gene are SGDLS and YYNGEE. CDR3 residues: CASSVAMGMETQYF. The CDR3 region has the DNA TGTGCCAGCAGCGTAGCAATGGGGATGGAGACCCAGTACTTC.

V and J are TRBV6-2 or TRBV6-3 and TRBJ2-7; 8 nucleotides line up with TRBD2. The CDR3 contains 17 residues. The V segment lost 2 bases and the J segment 4 bases; nucleotides outside the gene matches: 13. CDR1 and CDR2 from the germline V gene are MNHEY and SVGEGT. The CDR3 loop is CASSYEIERELSYEQYF. For the CDR3, the DNA is TGTGCCAGCAGTTACGAGATCGAGCGGGAGTTATCTTACGAGCAGTACTTC.

The chain is built from TRBV7-9 and TRBJ2-1; 12 nucleotides align to TRBD2. The CDR3 extends over 16 amino acids. V gave up 5 bases and J gave up 8 bases; unmatched junction bases: 10. Germline CDR1 SEHNR, CDR2 FQNEAQ (reference sequence). As DNA, the CDR3 is TGTGCCAGCAGCAGAACCGGGACTAGCGGGTGGGATGAGCAGTTCTTC. It is translated as CASSRTGTSGWDEQFF.

This sequence joins TRBV6-2 or TRBV6-3 and TRBJ2-2; D possibly corresponds to TRBD1 (5 bases). Trimming cost V 4 bases and J 6 bases, with 9 bases left between them. Germline lookup yields CDR1 MNHEY and CDR2 SVGEGT. There are 13 residues in the CDR3. The CDR3 DNA sequence: TGTGCCAGCAGTTTGACAGTCTCCGGGGAGCTGTTTTTT. It is translated as CASSLTVSGELFF.

The CDR3 sequence: CASRTSGSNEQFF. The CDR3 bases are TGTGCCAGCAGAACGTCAGGGTCCAATGAGCAGTTCTTC. The chain has TRBV25-1 and TRBJ2-1; tentative D call: TRBD1 (5 bases). CDR1 is MGHDK and CDR2 is SYGVNS in the germline V gene. The CDR3 is made up of 13 amino acids. Trimming stripped 6 bases from V and 6 bases from J, with 12 bases between.